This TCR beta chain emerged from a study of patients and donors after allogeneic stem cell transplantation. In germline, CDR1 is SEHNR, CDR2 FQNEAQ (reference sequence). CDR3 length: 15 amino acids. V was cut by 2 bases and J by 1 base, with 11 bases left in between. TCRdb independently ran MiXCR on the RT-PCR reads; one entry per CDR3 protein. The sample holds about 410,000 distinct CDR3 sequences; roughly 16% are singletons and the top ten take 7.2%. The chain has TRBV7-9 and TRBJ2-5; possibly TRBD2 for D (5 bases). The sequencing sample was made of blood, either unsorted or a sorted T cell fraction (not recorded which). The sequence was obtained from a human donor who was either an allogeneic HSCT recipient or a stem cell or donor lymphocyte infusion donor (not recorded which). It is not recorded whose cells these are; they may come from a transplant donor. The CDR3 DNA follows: TGTGCCAGCAGCTTAAATCGACTAAGCCAAGAGACCCAGTACTTC. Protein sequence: CASSLNRLSQETQYF.